Here is one T cell receptor (beta chain) with its context. This entry comes from a study of shared T cell receptors in the human thymus. Sequenced by immunoSEQ multiplex PCR; TCRdb stores in-frame clones only, minus some. Here the sample spans 630,000 or so clones, roughly 86% being singletons. The CDR3 runs 15 residues. From germline, CDR1 is MDHEN and CDR2 SYDVKM. V was cut by 6 bases and J by 0 bases, with 9 bases left in between. Separately, the same data were catalogued under a study of human thymus T cells. As that report states: Corrective surgery for congenital heart defects was being performed on the healthy Finnish infants who served as donors. The thymus was resected at corrective cardiac surgery.

The TCR was taken from a boy under two years old with a congenital heart defect. The specimen was thymocytes. The chain links TRBV28 to TRBJ2-6; D is perhaps TRBD1 (5 bases). The CDR3, as DNA: TGTGCCAGCAGGCGCGACAGCTCTGGGGCCAACGTCCTGACTTTC. This sequence encodes CASRRDSSGANVLTF. The full variable domain, rest sourced from reference TRBV28 and TRBJ2-6, is DVKVTQSSRYLVKRTGEKVFLECVQDMDHENMFWYRQDPGLGLRLIYFSYDVKMKEKGDIPEGYSVSREKKERFSLILESASTNQTSMYLCASRRDSSGANVLTFGAGSRLTVL.